The TCR beta chain under discussion was sequenced for a study of cytomegalovirus exposure and HLA in healthy donors. Vbeta (60) and Jbeta (13) primers were used in the PCR. The protocol was immunoSEQ multiplex PCR, while the TCRdb copy is restricted to in-frame clones and leaves out a portion. The data show about 14,000 clones, about 60% seen once. Nominally healthy donors were sampled, though unrecorded immune exposures were likely. V was trimmed by 4 bases and J by 4 bases, leaving 8 bases between them. The germline gives CDR1 SQVTM, CDR2 ANQGSEA. This CDR3 region has 12 residues. General study results and limits: What a later analysis showed was that several of the most significant clusters appeared linked to common viral pathogens. The authors later linked a missense DCLRE1C variant to TCR beta V- and J-gene trimming.

Only a few counts were recorded for this clone. The target antigen is unknown. The V gene is TRBV29-1, the J gene TRBJ2-1; tentatively, D is TRBD1 (5 bases). Sequencing used PBMCs. The clonotype originates from a woman in her fifties or sixties in good health and CMV-seropositive. The CDR3, as DNA: TGCAGCGTTGGGGCAGGGTACAATGAGCAGTTCTTC. This gives the protein CSVGAGYNEQFF.